This TCR beta chain was profiled in a study of OX40 agonist ivuxolimab in advanced cancers. This CDR3 is built from 13 residues. Trimming cost V 3 bases and J 11 bases; bases outside gene matches: 9. CDR1 is SGHRS and CDR2 is YFSETQ in the germline V gene. Libraries were prepared by immunoSEQ multiplex PCR; TCRdb keeps only in-frame clonotypes and omits some of them. The sample holds 87,000 or so clones, approximately 87% seen once. Study-level results: CD8+ T cells averaged more expanded clones than CD4+.

Worth noting for this clone: Its cognate antigen is unknown.

The TCR comes from an adult with an advanced solid tumor such as melanoma, head and neck, liver or kidney cancer. The V gene is TRBV5-1, the J gene TRBJ1-1; TRBD1 agrees at 8 bases. The sample here was CD4+ or CD8+ T cells sorted from blood, taken in a trial of the OX40 agonist ivuxolimab. The DNA of the CDR3 is TGCGCCAGCAGCTCGACAGGGGACATCATCGCTTTCTTT. Translating it yields CASSSTGDIIAFF.